The clone carrying this T cell receptor beta chain was detected only a few times. Its specificity is not known. TCRdb called the 5' RACE reads again in MiXCR, with one record for every CDR3 protein. Among about 660,000 distinct CDR3 sequences listed, 8% to 9% were seen once. The data were taken from a study of identical twins. Study-level results: Potential partial confounding of zero-insertion analyses by invariant MAIT and iNKT cells was noted. A lower insertion count was a feature of abundant cord blood beta clonotypes, with no such feature in memory repertoires. The models gave estimates that fell short of the out-of-frame TCR alpha sharing seen in monozygotic twins.

Germline lookup yields CDR1 SGHRS and CDR2 YFSETQ. V lost 0 bases and J lost 3; bases outside the gene matches: 7. The CDR3 consists of 16 residues. These data also featured in a second study, about yellow fever vaccine responses in identical twins.

What was sequenced was PBMCs. V is TRBV5-1 and J is TRBJ2-3; 7 bases are a match to TRBD2. This TCR was sampled from a woman aged 18-29 years in good health. CDR3 sequence reads: CASSLGASGPTDTQYF. The CDR3 DNA is TGCGCCAGCAGCTTGGGTGCTAGCGGACCTACAGATACGCAGTATTTT.